These 14 T cell receptor beta chains share one sample of origin, sequenced in a study of beta chain features in type 1 diabetes. Study results and limitations: The study found moderately but significantly shorter TCRB CDR3s in all four CD4+ subsets of Type 1 diabetes patients.

Since all of the isolated RNA was reverse transcribed, expressed TCRB transcripts were what got sequenced. Assay: immunoSEQ multiplex PCR; the TCRdb copy retains only in-frame clones and omits some. Counted here are 160,000 or so clones, more than 60% occurring once; the ten biggest clones make up 0.08% to 0.095%. These receptors have no known antigen. Sequencing was carried out using naive CD4+ T cells from blood. The receptor source for this set is a man aged 25 to 40 with type 1 diabetes.

This sequence joins TRBV4-3 and TRBJ2-3, with TRBD2 matching 10 bases. With 1 base clipped from V and 0 bases from J, the junction kept 4 bases outside the gene matches. From germline, CDR1 is LGHNA and CDR2 YSLEER. This CDR3 comprises 17 residues. CDR3: CASSQVTSGDSTDTQYF. The CDR3 DNA reads as TGCGCCAGCAGCCAAGTTACTAGCGGGGACAGCACAGATACGCAGTATTTT.

In this sample, this clone turned up a few times. The J gene is TRBJ1-5, the V gene TRBV29-1; TRBD1 might be the D (5 bases). V lost 7 bases and J 7 bases, leaving 17 bases between the germline ends. The CDR3 is 13 residues long. The germline V gene has CDR1 SQVTM and CDR2 ANQGSEA. The CDR3 DNA is TGCAGCGCCAGATGGGGCAGGGAGCAGCCCCAGCATTTT. This gives the protein CSARWGREQPQHF.

V usage is TRBV4-3 and J usage is TRBJ1-6; no definite D call. Trimming took 0 bases from V and 0 from J, leaving 9 bases between them. Looked up from germline, CDR1 is LGHNA and CDR2 is YSLEER. The CDR3 contains 17 residues. The CDR3 region has the DNA TGCGCCAGCAGCCAAGACTTAGGGTCCTCCTATAATTCACCCCTCCACTTT. This translates into CASSQDLGSSYNSPLHF.

This clone has only a few counts. This chain uses TRBV7-9 with TRBJ2-2, with D unclear. Germline CDR1 and CDR2: SEHNR and FQNEAQ (reference sequence). V was trimmed by 0 bases and J by 7 bases, leaving 0 bases between them. This CDR3 comprises 11 residues. The chain's CDR3 is CASSLAGELFF. CDR3 coding DNA: TGTGCCAGCAGCTTAGCCGGGGAGCTGTTTTTT.

CDR3 region: CASRPSRGAREQYF. CDR3 in DNA: TGTGCCAGCAGACCCTCTCGGGGGGCGCGGGAGCAGTACTTC. V is TRBV7-2 and J is TRBJ2-7, with TRBD2 as a possible D gene (7 bases). Between the trimmed V and J ends, which lost 6 bases and 7 bases, there was a span of 19 bases. The CDR3 runs to 14 residues. Germline CDR1 reads SGHTA; CDR2 reads FQGNSA.

V usage is TRBV29-1 and J usage is TRBJ2-3; the match to TRBD2 covers 9 bases. The CDR3 is made up of 14 amino acids. The V and J ends lost 2 bases and 1 base, in that order; junction bases with no gene match: 1. Looked up from germline, CDR1 is SQVTM and CDR2 is ANQGSEA. CDR3 sequence: CSVEPSGGTDTQYF. The CDR3 DNA sequence: TGCAGCGTTGAACCTAGCGGGGGCACAGATACGCAGTATTTT.

This chain joins TRBV29-1 and TRBJ1-1; 10 nucleotides align to TRBD1. The germline gives CDR1 SQVTM, CDR2 ANQGSEA. There are 11 residues in the CDR3. The CDR3 spells CGTGEQTEAFF. The DNA for the CDR3 is TGCGGGACAGGGGAGCAAACTGAAGCTTTCTTT.

The V gene is TRBV4-1, the J gene TRBJ2-5; D is ambiguous. Looked up from germline, CDR1 is MGHRA and CDR2 is YSYEKL. The V end lost 4 bases, the J end lost 7 bases, and 7 bases lay between the germline ends. The CDR3 has 11 residues. The CDR3 nucleotides are TGCGCCAGCAGCCGTGGCGGGACCCAGTACTTC. Its protein is CASSRGGTQYF.

The chain recombines TRBV2 with TRBJ2-3; maybe TRBD1 (5 bases). In germline, CDR1 is SNHLY, CDR2 FYNNEI. Trimming left V 1 base short and J 2 bases short, with 7 bases between. The CDR3 is 14 residues long. CDR3 amino acids: CASSEVRATDTQYF. The DNA of the CDR3 is TGTGCCAGCAGTGAAGTCAGGGCCACAGATACGCAGTATTTT.

The chain recombines TRBV11-2 with TRBJ1-5; D might be TRBD1 (5 bases). The V end lost 5 bases, the J end lost 4 bases, and 15 bases lay between the germline ends. The CDR3 consists of 15 residues. Germline CDR1 SGHAT, CDR2 FQNNGV. The CDR3 is CASSAGGGGNQPQHF. CDR3 DNA sequence: TGTGCCAGCAGCGCCGGTGGCGGGGGGAATCAGCCCCAGCATTTT.

The chain recombines TRBV9 with TRBJ1-2; D possibly corresponds to TRBD1 (6 bases). V was pared by 0 bases and J by 2 bases, with 11 bases between. In germline, CDR1 is SGDLS, CDR2 YYNGEE. The CDR3 extends over 15 amino acids. The CDR3 loop is CASSVDPDRNYGYTF. The DNA for the CDR3 is TGTGCCAGCAGCGTAGACCCCGACAGGAACTATGGCTACACCTTC. The full variable domain, completed using reference TRBV9 and TRBJ1-2, is DSGVTQTPKHLITATGQRVTLRCSPRSGDLSVYWYQQSLDQGLQFLIQYYNGEERAKGNILERFSAQQFPDLHSELNLSSLELGDSALYFCASSVDPDRNYGYTFGSGTRLTVV.

The V gene is TRBV6-5, the J gene TRBJ1-1; D is perhaps TRBD1 (5 bases). V was cut by 0 bases and J by 0 bases, with 8 bases left in between. The CDR3 covers 15 residues. Germline V gives CDR1 MNHEY, CDR2 SVGAGI. CDR3 loop: CASSYSGVLNTEAFF. The CDR3 DNA is TGTGCCAGCAGTTACTCAGGGGTTCTGAACACTGAAGCTTTCTTT.

The chain links TRBV29-1 to TRBJ2-7, with 7 bases matching TRBD1. The CDR3 length is 11 residues. Trimming removed 4 bases from V and 4 bases from J; junction bases left unmatched: 1. In germline, CDR1 is SQVTM, CDR2 ANQGSEA. CDR3 sequence reads: CSVAQGYEQYF. Written as DNA, the CDR3 is TGCAGCGTTGCACAGGGGTACGAGCAGTACTTC.

The chain joins TRBV5-1 to TRBJ2-3; D is possibly TRBD2 (5 bases). V was cut by 7 bases and J by 3 bases, with 12 bases left in between. Looked up from germline, CDR1 is SGHRS and CDR2 is YFSETQ. This CDR3 region has 13 residues. In DNA, the CDR3 is TGCGCCAGCGCCTGGGAGAGGACAGATACGCAGTATTTT. This encodes CASAWERTDTQYF.